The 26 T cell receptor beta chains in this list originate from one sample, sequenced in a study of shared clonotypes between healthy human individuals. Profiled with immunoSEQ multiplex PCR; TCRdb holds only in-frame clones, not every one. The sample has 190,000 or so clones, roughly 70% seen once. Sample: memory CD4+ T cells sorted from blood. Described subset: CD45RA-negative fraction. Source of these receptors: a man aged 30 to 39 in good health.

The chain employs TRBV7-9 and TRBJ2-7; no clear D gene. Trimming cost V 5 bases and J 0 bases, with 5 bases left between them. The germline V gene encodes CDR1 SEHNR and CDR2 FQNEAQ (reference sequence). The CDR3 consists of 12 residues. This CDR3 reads CASSRSSYEQYF. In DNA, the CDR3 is TGTGCCAGCAGCCGGAGCTCCTACGAGCAGTACTTC.

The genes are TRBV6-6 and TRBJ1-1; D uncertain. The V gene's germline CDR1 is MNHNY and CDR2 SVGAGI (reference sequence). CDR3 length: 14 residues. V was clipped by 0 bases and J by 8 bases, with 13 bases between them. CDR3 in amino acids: CASSYSGSSMEAFF. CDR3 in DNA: TGTGCCAGCAGTTACTCGGGCAGCTCTATGGAAGCTTTCTTT.

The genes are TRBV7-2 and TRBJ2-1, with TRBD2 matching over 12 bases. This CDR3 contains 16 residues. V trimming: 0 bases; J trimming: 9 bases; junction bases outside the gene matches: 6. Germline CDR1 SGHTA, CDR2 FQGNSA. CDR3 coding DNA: TGTGCCAGCAGCTTAGCGCTAGCGGGAGGGCCTATTGAGCAGTTCTTC. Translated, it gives CASSLALAGGPIEQFF.

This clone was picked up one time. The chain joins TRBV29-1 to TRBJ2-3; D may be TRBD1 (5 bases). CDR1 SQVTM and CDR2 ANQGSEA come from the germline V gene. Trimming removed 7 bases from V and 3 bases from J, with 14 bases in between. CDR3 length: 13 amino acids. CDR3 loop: CSAVTGVTDTQYF. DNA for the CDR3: TGCAGCGCCGTAACAGGTGTAACAGATACGCAGTATTTT.

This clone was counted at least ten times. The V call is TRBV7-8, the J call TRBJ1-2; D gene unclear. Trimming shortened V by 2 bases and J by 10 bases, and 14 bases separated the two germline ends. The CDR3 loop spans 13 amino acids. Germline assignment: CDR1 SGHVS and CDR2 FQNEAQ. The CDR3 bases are TGTGCCAGCAGCTTATTGGACGACGGAGTCTACACCTTC. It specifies CASSLLDDGVYTF.

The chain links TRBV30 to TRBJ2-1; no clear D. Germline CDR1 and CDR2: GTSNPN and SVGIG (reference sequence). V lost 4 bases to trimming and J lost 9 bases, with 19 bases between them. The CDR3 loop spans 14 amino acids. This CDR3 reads CAWKVGNTVGEQFF. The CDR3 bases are TGTGCCTGGAAAGTGGGTAATACGGTGGGTGAGCAGTTCTTC.

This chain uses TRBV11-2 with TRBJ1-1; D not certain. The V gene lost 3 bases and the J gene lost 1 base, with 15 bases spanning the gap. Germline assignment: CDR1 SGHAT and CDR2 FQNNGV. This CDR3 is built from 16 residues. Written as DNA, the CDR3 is TGTGCCAGCAGCTTGGTCCTTGGCGTAAAGAACACTGAAGCTTTCTTT. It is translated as CASSLVLGVKNTEAFF.

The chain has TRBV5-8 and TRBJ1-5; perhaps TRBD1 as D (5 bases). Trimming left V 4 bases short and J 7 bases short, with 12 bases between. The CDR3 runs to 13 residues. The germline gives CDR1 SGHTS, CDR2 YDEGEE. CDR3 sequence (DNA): TGTGCCAGCAGCCGAGTCAGGGACCAGCCCCAGCATTTT. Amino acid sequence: CASSRVRDQPQHF.

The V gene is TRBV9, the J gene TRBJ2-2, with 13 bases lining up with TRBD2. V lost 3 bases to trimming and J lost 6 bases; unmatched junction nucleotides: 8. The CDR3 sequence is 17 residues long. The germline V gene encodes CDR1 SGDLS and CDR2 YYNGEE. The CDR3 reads CASSARTSGRGSGELFF. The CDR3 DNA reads TGTGCCAGCAGCGCGAGGACTAGCGGGAGAGGCTCCGGGGAGCTGTTTTTT.

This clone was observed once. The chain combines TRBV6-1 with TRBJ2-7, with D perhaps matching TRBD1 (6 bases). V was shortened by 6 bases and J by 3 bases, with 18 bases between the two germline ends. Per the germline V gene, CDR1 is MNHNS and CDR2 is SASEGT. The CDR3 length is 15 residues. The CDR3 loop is CASRPRDNPYYEQYF. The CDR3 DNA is TGTGCCAGCAGACCCCGGGACAATCCCTACTACGAGCAGTACTTC.

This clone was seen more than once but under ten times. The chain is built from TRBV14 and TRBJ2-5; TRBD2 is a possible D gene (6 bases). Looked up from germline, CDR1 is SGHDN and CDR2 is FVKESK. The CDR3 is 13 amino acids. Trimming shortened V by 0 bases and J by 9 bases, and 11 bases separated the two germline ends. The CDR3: CASSQDSWGAQYF. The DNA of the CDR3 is TGTGCCAGCAGCCAAGATTCTTGGGGGGCCCAGTACTTC. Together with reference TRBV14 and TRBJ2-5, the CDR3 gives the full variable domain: EAGVTQFPSHSVIEKGQTVTLRCDPISGHDNLYWYRRVMGKEIKFLLHFVKESKQDESGMPNNRFLAERTGGTYSTLKVQPAELEDSGVYFCASSQDSWGAQYFGPGTRLLVL.

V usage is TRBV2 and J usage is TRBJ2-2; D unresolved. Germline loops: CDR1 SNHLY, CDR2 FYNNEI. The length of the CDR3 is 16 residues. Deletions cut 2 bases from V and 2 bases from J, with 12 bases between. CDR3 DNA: TGTGCCAGCAGTGAATTCACAACCCCAAACACCGGGGAGCTGTTTTTT. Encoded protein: CASSEFTTPNTGELFF.

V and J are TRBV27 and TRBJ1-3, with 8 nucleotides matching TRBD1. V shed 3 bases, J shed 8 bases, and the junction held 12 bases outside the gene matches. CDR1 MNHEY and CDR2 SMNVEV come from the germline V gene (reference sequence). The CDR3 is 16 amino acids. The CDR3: CASSFSSAGGMDTIYF. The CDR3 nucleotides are TGTGCCAGCAGTTTCAGTTCGGCAGGGGGCATGGACACCATATATTTT.

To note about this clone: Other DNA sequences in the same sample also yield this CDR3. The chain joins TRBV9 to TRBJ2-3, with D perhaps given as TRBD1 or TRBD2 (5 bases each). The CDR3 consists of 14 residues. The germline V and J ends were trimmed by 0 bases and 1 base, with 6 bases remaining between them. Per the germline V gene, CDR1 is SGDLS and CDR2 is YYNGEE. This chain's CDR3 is CASSVVGGTDTQYF. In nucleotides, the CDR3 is TGTGCCAGCAGCGTAGTGGGGGGCACAGATACGCAGTATTTT.

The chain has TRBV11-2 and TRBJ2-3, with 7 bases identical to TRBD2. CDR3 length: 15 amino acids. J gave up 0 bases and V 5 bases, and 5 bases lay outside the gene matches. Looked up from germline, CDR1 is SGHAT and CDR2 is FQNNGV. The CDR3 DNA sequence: TGTGCCAGCAGCCCCCAACTAGCGAGCACAGATACGCAGTATTTT. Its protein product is CASSPQLASTDTQYF.

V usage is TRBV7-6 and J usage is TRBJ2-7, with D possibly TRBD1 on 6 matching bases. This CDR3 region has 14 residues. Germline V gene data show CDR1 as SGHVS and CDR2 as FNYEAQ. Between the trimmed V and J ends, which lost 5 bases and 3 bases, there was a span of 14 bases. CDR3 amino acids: CASSQNRDNYEQYF. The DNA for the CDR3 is TGTGCCAGCAGCCAAAACCGGGACAACTACGAGCAGTACTTC.

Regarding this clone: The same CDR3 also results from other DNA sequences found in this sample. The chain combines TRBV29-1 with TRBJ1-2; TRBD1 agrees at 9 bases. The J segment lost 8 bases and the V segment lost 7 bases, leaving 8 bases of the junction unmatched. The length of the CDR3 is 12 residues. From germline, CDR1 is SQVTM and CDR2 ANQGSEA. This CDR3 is CSATGTGTGYTF. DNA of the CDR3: TGCAGCGCTACCGGGACAGGGACCGGCTACACCTTC.

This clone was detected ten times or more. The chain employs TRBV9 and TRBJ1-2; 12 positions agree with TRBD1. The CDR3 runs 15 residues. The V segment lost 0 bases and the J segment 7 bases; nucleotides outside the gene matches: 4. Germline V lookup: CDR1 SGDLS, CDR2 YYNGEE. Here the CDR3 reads CASSVGGTGGSGYTF. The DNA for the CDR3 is TGTGCCAGCAGCGTAGGTGGGACAGGGGGCTCTGGCTACACCTTC. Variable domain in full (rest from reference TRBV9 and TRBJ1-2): DSGVTQTPKHLITATGQRVTLRCSPRSGDLSVYWYQQSLDQGLQFLIQYYNGEERAKGNILERFSAQQFPDLHSELNLSSLELGDSALYFCASSVGGTGGSGYTFGSGTRLTVV.

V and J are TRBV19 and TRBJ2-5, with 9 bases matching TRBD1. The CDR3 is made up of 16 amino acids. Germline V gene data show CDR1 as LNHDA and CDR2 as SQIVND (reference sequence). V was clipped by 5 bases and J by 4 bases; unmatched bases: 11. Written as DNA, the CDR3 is TGTGCCAGTAGTGATCAGACAGGGGGTGGAAGAGAGACCCAGTACTTC. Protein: CASSDQTGGGRETQYF.

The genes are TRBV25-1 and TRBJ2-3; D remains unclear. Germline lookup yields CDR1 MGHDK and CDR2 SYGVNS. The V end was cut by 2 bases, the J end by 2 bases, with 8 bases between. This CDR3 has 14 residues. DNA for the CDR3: TGTGCCAGCAGTGAAGACGGAAACACAGATACGCAGTATTTT. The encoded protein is CASSEDGNTDTQYF.

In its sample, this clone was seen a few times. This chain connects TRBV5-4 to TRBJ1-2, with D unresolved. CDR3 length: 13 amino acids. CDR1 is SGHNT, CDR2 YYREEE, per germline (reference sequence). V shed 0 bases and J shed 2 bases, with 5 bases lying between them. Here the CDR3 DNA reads TGTGCCAGCAGCTTGGCTGGAAACTATGGCTACACCTTC. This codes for CASSLAGNYGYTF.

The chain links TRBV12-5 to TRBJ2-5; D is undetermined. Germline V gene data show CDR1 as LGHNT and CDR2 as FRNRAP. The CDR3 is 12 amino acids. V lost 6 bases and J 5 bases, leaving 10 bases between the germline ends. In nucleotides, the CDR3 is TGTGCTAGTGGCAGCCTGGGTGAGACCCAGTACTTC. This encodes CASGSLGETQYF.

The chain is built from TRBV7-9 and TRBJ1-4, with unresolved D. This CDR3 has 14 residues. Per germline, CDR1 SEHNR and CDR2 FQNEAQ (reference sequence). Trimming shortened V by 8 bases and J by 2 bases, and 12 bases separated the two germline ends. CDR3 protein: CASAPRRTNEKLFF. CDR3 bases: TGTGCCAGCGCGCCCCGGCGGACTAATGAAAAACTGTTTTTT.

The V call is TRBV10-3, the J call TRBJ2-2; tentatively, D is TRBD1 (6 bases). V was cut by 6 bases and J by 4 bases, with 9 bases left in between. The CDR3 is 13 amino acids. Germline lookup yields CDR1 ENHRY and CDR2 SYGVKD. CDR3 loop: CAIRGQITGELFF. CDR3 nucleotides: TGTGCCATCAGGGGACAAATCACCGGGGAGCTGTTTTTT.

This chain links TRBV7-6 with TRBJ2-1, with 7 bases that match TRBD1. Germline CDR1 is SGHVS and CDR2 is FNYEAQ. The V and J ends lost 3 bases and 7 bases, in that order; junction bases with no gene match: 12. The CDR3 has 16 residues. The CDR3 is CASSFRRGGERNEQFF. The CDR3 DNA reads TGTGCCAGCAGCTTTCGGAGAGGGGGCGAGCGGAATGAGCAGTTCTTC.

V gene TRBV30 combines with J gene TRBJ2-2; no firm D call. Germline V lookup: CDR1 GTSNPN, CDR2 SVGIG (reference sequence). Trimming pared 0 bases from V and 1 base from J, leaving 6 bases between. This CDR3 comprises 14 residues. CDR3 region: CAWSVIRNTGELFF. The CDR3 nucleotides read TGTGCCTGGAGTGTGATCCGGAACACCGGGGAGCTGTTTTTT.